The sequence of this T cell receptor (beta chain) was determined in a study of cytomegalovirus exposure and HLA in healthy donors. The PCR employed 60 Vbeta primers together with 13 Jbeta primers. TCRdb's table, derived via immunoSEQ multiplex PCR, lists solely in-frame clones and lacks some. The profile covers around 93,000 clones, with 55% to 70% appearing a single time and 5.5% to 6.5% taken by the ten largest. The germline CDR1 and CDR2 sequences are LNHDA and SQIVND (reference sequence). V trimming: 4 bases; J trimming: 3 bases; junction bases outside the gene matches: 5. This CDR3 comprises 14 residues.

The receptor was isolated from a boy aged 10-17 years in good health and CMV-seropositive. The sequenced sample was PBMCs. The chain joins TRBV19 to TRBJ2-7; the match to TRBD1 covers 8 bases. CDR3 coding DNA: TGTGCCAGTAGTACCACAGGGGGTTTCTACGAGCAGTACTTC. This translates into CASSTTGGFYEQYF.